Here is one T cell receptor (beta chain) with its context. Its cognate antigen is unknown. Repertoires were generated with immunoSEQ multiplex PCR, while TCRdb's copy carries only in-frame clones and drops some. Among 160,000 or so clones listed, about 83% were seen once. Per germline, CDR1 MNHEY and CDR2 SVGAGI. The J segment lost 4 bases and the V segment lost 6 bases, leaving 8 bases of the junction unmatched. This CDR3 is built from 14 residues. The data belong to a study of cytomegalovirus exposure and HLA in healthy donors. Study-level results: Specific recognition of CMV antigens was confirmed in vitro for a few chains (all CMV-associated).

This chain connects TRBV6-5 to TRBJ1-2; 7 nucleotides line up with TRBD1. The clonotype originates from a woman aged 30 to 39 in good health and CMV-seronegative. The sequencing input was PBMCs. The DNA for the CDR3 is TGTGCCAGCAGGGGGCAGGGGGACGCCTATGGCTACACCTTC. It codes for CASRGQGDAYGYTF.